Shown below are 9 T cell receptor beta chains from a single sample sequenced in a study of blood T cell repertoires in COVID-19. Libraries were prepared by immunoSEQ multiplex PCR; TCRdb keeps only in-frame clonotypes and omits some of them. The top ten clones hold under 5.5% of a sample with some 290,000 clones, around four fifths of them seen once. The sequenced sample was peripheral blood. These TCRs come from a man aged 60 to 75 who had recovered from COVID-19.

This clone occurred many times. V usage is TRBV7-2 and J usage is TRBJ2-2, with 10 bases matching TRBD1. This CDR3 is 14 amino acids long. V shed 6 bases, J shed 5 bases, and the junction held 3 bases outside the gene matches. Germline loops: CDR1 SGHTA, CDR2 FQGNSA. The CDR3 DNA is TGTGCCAGCAGACGGGACAGGGGAACCGGGGAGCTGTTTTTT. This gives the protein CASRRDRGTGELFF. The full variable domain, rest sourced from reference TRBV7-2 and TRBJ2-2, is GAGVSQSPSNKVTEKGKDVELRCDPISGHTALYWYRQSLGQGLEFLIYFQGNSAPDKSGLPSDRFSAERTGGSVSTLTIQRTQQEDSAVYLCASRRDRGTGELFFGEGSRLTVL.

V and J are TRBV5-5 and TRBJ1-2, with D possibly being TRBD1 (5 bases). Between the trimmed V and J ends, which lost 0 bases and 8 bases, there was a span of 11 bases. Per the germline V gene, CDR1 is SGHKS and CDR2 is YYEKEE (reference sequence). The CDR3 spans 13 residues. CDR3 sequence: CASSLAGFDGYTF. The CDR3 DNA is TGTGCCAGCAGCTTGGCAGGGTTTGACGGCTACACCTTC.

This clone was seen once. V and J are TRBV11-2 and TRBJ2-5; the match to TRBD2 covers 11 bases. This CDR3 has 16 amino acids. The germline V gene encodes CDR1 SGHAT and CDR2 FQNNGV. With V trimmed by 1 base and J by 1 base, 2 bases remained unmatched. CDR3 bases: TGTGCCAGCAGCTTAGTACTAGCGGGAGCCCAAGAGACCCAGTACTTC. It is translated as CASSLVLAGAQETQYF.

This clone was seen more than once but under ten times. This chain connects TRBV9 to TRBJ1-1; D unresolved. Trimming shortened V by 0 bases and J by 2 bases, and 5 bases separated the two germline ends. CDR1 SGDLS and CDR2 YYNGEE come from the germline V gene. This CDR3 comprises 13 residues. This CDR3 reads CASSVVVNTEAFF. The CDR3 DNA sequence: TGTGCCAGCAGCGTAGTCGTCAACACTGAAGCTTTCTTT.

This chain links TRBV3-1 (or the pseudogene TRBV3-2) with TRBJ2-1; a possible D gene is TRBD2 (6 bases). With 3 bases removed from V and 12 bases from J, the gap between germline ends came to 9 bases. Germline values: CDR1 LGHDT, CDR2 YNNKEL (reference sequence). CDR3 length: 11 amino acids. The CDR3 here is CASSQGRWQFF. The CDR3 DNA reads TGTGCCAGCAGCCAGGGGAGGTGGCAGTTCTTC.

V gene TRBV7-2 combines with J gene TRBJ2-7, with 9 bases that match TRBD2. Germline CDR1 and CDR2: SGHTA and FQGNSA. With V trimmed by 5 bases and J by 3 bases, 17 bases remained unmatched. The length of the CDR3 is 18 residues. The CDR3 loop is CASSAYLPGLAAFYEQYF. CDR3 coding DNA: TGTGCCAGCAGCGCATACCTCCCGGGACTAGCCGCCTTCTACGAGCAGTACTTC.

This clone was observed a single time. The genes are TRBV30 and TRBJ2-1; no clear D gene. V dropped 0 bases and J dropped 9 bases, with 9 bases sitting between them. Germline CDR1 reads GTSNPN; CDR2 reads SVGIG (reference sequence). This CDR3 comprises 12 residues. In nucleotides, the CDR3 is TGTGCCTGGAGTGTCTCGGGTGTTGAGCAGTTCTTC. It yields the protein CAWSVSGVEQFF.

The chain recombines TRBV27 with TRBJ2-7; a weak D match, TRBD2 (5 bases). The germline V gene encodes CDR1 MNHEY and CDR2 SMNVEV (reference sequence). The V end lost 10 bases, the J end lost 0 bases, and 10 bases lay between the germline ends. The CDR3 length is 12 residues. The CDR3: CATSRGSYEQYF. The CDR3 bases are TGTGCCACCAGCCGGGGCTCCTACGAGCAGTACTTC.

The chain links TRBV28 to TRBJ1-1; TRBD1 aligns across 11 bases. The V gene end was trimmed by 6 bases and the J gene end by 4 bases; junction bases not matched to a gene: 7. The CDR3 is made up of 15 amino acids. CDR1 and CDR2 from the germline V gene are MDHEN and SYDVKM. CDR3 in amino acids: CASSTSGQGGTEAFF. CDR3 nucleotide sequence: TGTGCCAGCAGCACCTCGGGACAGGGGGGCACTGAAGCTTTCTTT.